The 30 T cell receptor beta chains reported below all come from one sample, sequenced in a study of cytomegalovirus exposure and HLA in healthy donors. 60 Vbeta and 13 Jbeta primers were used in PCR. Generated by immunoSEQ multiplex PCR, the TCRdb table keeps only in-frame clones and is missing some. This listing includes around 160,000 clones. Sequencing used PBMCs. The receptors originated from a woman aged 45 to 65 in good health and CMV-seronegative.

V is TRBV27 and J is TRBJ2-1, with 13 bases matching TRBD2. V trimming: 5 bases; J trimming: 5 bases; junction bases outside the gene matches: 6. This CDR3 spans 16 amino acids. Germline V gives CDR1 MNHEY, CDR2 SMNVEV (reference sequence). The CDR3 loop reads CASSPRLAGGHNEQFF. In DNA form, the CDR3 reads TGTGCCAGCAGTCCCAGACTAGCGGGAGGCCACAATGAGCAGTTCTTC.

Note on this clone: Other DNA variants within this sample encode the same CDR3. The chain is built from TRBV9 and TRBJ2-3; D may be TRBD1 (5 bases). The ends were cut back, 0 bases at V and 2 bases at J, with 7 bases in the middle. CDR1 is SGDLS and CDR2 is YYNGEE in the germline V gene. The CDR3 length is 14 residues. The chain's CDR3 is CASSVAGFTDTQYF. Written as DNA, the CDR3 is TGTGCCAGCAGCGTAGCAGGGTTCACAGATACGCAGTATTTT.

The chain links TRBV27 to TRBJ2-3; 9 bases are a match to TRBD2. The V and J ends lost 0 bases and 4 bases, in that order; junction bases with no gene match: 11. Germline CDR1 is MNHEY and CDR2 is SMNVEV (reference sequence). The CDR3 spans 18 residues. The CDR3 protein is CASSLSIGPSGNADTQYF. The CDR3 DNA is TGTGCCAGCAGTTTATCGATCGGCCCTAGCGGGAACGCAGATACGCAGTATTTT.

The V gene is TRBV5-1, the J gene TRBJ2-1; tentative D call: TRBD2 (5 bases). CDR3 size: 12 residues. Germline CDR1 is SGHRS and CDR2 is YFSETQ. V was pared by 7 bases and J by 8 bases, with 13 bases between. CDR3 residues: CASGQDWDEQFF. The CDR3 DNA reads as TGCGCCAGCGGTCAGGACTGGGATGAGCAGTTCTTC.

J is TRBJ2-3 and V is TRBV28; D is possibly TRBD2 (5 bases). The germline V gene encodes CDR1 MDHEN and CDR2 SYDVKM. The CDR3 spans 16 residues. The V and J ends lost 3 bases and 7 bases respectively, with 20 bases between them. CDR3 nucleotide sequence: TGTGCCAGCAGTTTTCTTGGGAGTTCTTCCCGGAATACGCAGTATTTT. This sequence encodes CASSFLGSSSRNTQYF.

The rearrangement uses TRBV2 and TRBJ1-5; TRBD1 might be the D (6 bases). The CDR3 length is 13 residues. V was cut by 8 bases and J by 7 bases, with 15 bases left in between. CDR1 and CDR2 (germline): SNHLY, FYNNEI. The CDR3 DNA reads TGTGCCAGCTCGTCAGGGGAAGGGCAGCCCCAGCATTTT. Protein: CASSSGEGQPQHF.

The CDR3 DNA reads TGTGCCAGCAGCCAAAACAGGGGTGGAAATTCACCCCTCCACTTT. As protein: CASSQNRGGNSPLHF. J is TRBJ1-6 and V is TRBV4-2, with 7 bases matching TRBD1. Germline V gives CDR1 LGHNA, CDR2 YNFKEQ. CDR3 length: 15 residues. V lost 2 bases, J lost 7 bases, and 5 bases stayed unmatched.

This chain connects TRBV30 to TRBJ1-2; D gene unclear. There are 12 residues in the CDR3. The V end lost 4 bases, the J end lost 3 bases, and 9 bases lay between the germline ends. Germline values: CDR1 GTSNPN, CDR2 SVGIG (reference sequence). This chain's CDR3 is CAWIGEYYGYTF. Here the CDR3 DNA reads TGTGCCTGGATCGGGGAATACTATGGCTACACCTTC.

The chain carries TRBV7-2 and TRBJ2-3; TRBD2 matches at 9 bases. The CDR3 covers 15 residues. The germline V gene has CDR1 SGHTA and CDR2 FQGNSA. V gave up 4 bases and J gave up 2 bases; unmatched junction bases: 4. CDR3 DNA sequence: TGTGCCAGCAGCTCTAGCGGGGAGAACACAGATACGCAGTATTTT. Its protein product is CASSSSGENTDTQYF.

The CDR3 sequence: CASSTGLAGPGELFF. Written as DNA, the CDR3 is TGTGCCAGTAGTACGGGACTAGCGGGACCCGGGGAGCTGTTTTTT. The chain has TRBV19 and TRBJ2-2, with 13 bases identical to TRBD2. The CDR3 is 15 amino acids. Trimming at V came to 4 bases and at J to 6 bases, leaving 2 bases not matched to a gene. CDR1 LNHDA and CDR2 SQIVND come from the germline V gene (reference sequence).

The CDR3 sequence: CAISDPLASTDTQYF. CDR3 coding DNA: TGTGCCATCAGTGACCCGCTAGCGAGCACAGATACGCAGTATTTT. The chain uses TRBV10-3 and TRBJ2-3, with a tentative D call TRBD2 (6 bases). Germline CDR1 reads ENHRY; CDR2 reads SYGVKD. This CDR3 comprises 15 residues. V was trimmed by 3 bases and J by 0 bases, leaving 10 bases between them.

The chain has TRBV18 and TRBJ1-1; 7 bases align to TRBD1. CDR3 length: 16 amino acids. Germline V lookup: CDR1 KGHSH, CDR2 LQKENI. V shed 5 bases, J shed 0 bases, and the junction held 9 bases outside the gene matches. The CDR3 here is CASSVGTAKLNTEAFF. The CDR3 region has the DNA TGTGCCAGCTCAGTCGGGACAGCGAAACTGAACACTGAAGCTTTCTTT.

The chain employs TRBV7-9 and TRBJ1-5; 11 nucleotides match TRBD1. Trimming cost V 1 base and J 9 bases; bases outside gene matches: 8. Germline CDR1 and CDR2: SEHNR and FQNEAQ (reference sequence). The CDR3 is made up of 16 amino acids. DNA of the CDR3: TGTGCCAGCAGCTTAGATTGGGGGGACAGGGGGTCGCCCCAGCATTTT. Its translation: CASSLDWGDRGSPQHF.

The rearrangement links TRBV27 to TRBJ2-7; 10 bases line up with TRBD1. The CDR3 covers 16 residues. Looked up from germline, CDR1 is MNHEY and CDR2 is SMNVEV (reference sequence). V lost 3 bases, J lost 3 bases, and 8 bases stayed unmatched. The CDR3 sequence is CASSFNLGQGGYEQYF. CDR3 DNA sequence: TGTGCCAGCAGTTTCAACCTTGGACAGGGGGGCTACGAGCAGTACTTC.

The CDR3 DNA reads TGTGCCAGCAGTTTACGAGTGAGGATGAACACTGAAGCTTTCTTT. It codes for CASSLRVRMNTEAFF. The rearrangement links TRBV28 to TRBJ1-1; D unresolved. The germline gives CDR1 MDHEN, CDR2 SYDVKM. CDR3 length equals 15 residues. V was shortened by 2 bases and J by 0 bases, with 10 bases between the two germline ends.

The genes are TRBV2 and TRBJ1-2; D perhaps matches TRBD1 (5 bases). CDR1 and CDR2 from the germline V gene are SNHLY and FYNNEI. This CDR3 is 12 amino acids long. The ends were cut back, 6 bases at V and 6 bases at J, with 11 bases in the middle. CDR3 region: CASRRDGNGYTF. CDR3 nucleotide sequence: TGTGCCAGCAGGCGGGACGGGAATGGCTACACCTTC.

The chain combines TRBV5-5 with TRBJ2-7, with 9 positions matching TRBD1. This CDR3 has 14 amino acids. Trimming at V came to 3 bases and at J to 4 bases, leaving 5 bases not matched to a gene. Germline loops: CDR1 SGHKS, CDR2 YYEKEE (reference sequence). CDR3: CASSYGTGHYEQYF. The CDR3 DNA is TGTGCCAGCAGCTACGGGACAGGGCATTACGAGCAGTACTTC.

The rearrangement joins TRBV23-1 to TRBJ2-1; 12 bases are shared with TRBD2. TRBV23-1 is identified as an open reading frame with a role that is uncertain. J gave up 4 bases and V 8 bases, and 12 bases lay outside the gene matches. The CDR3 is 17 residues long. For the CDR3, the DNA is TGCGCCAGCCCAAGGTGGCTAGCGGGGGGGTATTACAATGAGCAGTTCTTC. This translates into CASPRWLAGGYYNEQFF.

This chain uses TRBV5-1 with TRBJ1-3; D is perhaps TRBD1 (6 bases). The V gene's germline CDR1 is SGHRS and CDR2 YFSETQ. There are 14 residues in the CDR3. V was clipped by 2 bases and J by 4 bases, with 10 bases between them. CDR3 DNA: TGCGCCAGCAGCTTAACGAGGGGGGGAAACACCATATATTTT. Its translation is CASSLTRGGNTIYF.

CDR3 sequence (DNA): TGCGCCAGCAGCTTGGGAAGCGGGGGTTCCGGAAACACCATATATTTT. Translated, it gives CASSLGSGGSGNTIYF. This chain links TRBV5-1 with TRBJ1-3; a weak D match, TRBD1 (5 bases). CDR3 length: 16 residues. Germline-derived CDR1 and CDR2 are SGHRS and YFSETQ. Trimming removed 0 bases at V and 4 bases at J, with 14 bases between. Using reference TRBV5-1 and TRBJ1-3 for the parts outside the CDR3, the full variable domain is KAGVTQTPRYLIKTRGQQVTLSCSPISGHRSVSWYQQTPGQGLQFLFEYFSETQRNKGNFPGRFSGRQFSNSRSEMNVSTLELGDSALYLCASSLGSGGSGNTIYFGEGSWLTVV.

The chain combines TRBV9 with TRBJ1-1, with TRBD1 matching 7 bases. The CDR3 has 15 residues. V shed 3 bases and J 3 bases; nucleotides not matched to a gene: 8. The germline V gene has CDR1 SGDLS and CDR2 YYNGEE. This chain's CDR3 is CASSGRQGIHTEAFF. CDR3 coding DNA: TGTGCCAGCAGCGGACGACAGGGAATACACACTGAAGCTTTCTTT.

The chain recombines TRBV11-1 with TRBJ2-1, with TRBD1 as a possible D gene (6 bases). V lost 1 base to trimming and J lost 1 base, with 14 bases between them. Germline CDR1 and CDR2: SGHAT and FQDESV (reference sequence). The CDR3 covers 17 residues. CDR3 residues: CASSLVSGDRSYNEQFF. In DNA, the CDR3 is TGTGCCAGCAGCTTAGTTTCAGGGGATAGGTCCTACAATGAGCAGTTCTTC.

The J gene is TRBJ2-7, the V gene TRBV7-2; possible D gene TRBD2, 7 bases. The CDR3 is 14 amino acids. The germline V and J ends were trimmed by 3 bases and 7 bases, with 16 bases remaining between them. CDR1 is SGHTA and CDR2 is FQGNSA in the germline V gene. CDR3 amino acids: CASSFEGGPGEQYF. CDR3 coding DNA: TGTGCCAGCAGCTTTGAGGGGGGGCCAGGTGAGCAGTACTTC.

The V and J genes are TRBV27 and TRBJ2-7; TRBD1 matches 8 bases. Looked up from germline, CDR1 is MNHEY and CDR2 is SMNVEV (reference sequence). The CDR3 covers 15 residues. Unmatched junction bases numbered 7, after V lost 2 bases and J lost 4 bases. The CDR3 DNA sequence: TGTGCCAGCAGTTTACAGGGACAGGCCCTATACGAGCAGTACTTC. Amino acids: CASSLQGQALYEQYF.

The gene calls are TRBV7-8 and TRBJ2-1, with 10 positions matching TRBD2. V shed 4 bases and J 8 bases; nucleotides not matched to a gene: 17. From germline, CDR1 is SGHVS and CDR2 FQNEAQ. This CDR3 region has 18 residues. CDR3 nucleotide sequence: TGTGCCAGCAGCTCCAAGCGGAGGGGGGCTAGCGGGAGCCATGAGCAGTTCTTC. The encoded protein is CASSSKRRGASGSHEQFF.

The chain couples TRBV29-1 to TRBJ2-5; the match to TRBD2 covers 12 bases. Germline loops: CDR1 SQVTM, CDR2 ANQGSEA. The trim removed 6 bases at V and 5 bases at J, leaving 7 bases unmatched. CDR3 length: 14 amino acids. The CDR3 DNA sequence: TGCAGCGTCACGACTAGCGGGAGTCTTGAGACCCAGTACTTC. Translating gives CSVTTSGSLETQYF.

The chain has TRBV6-6 and TRBJ2-5; 10 bases line up with TRBD1. The end of the DNA fits TRBJ2-7 better, so the J call may be wrong. The CDR3 has 14 amino acids. The germline gives CDR1 MNHNY, CDR2 SVGAGI (reference sequence). CDR3 amino acids: CASNDRGQVYEQYF. In DNA, the CDR3 is TGTGCCAGCAATGACAGGGGGCAGGTCTACGAGCAGTACTTC.

V gene TRBV4-3 combines with J gene TRBJ1-5, with TRBD1 as a possible D gene (5 bases). With 4 bases removed from V and 7 bases from J, the gap between germline ends came to 11 bases. The CDR3 covers 13 residues. Germline CDR1 LGHNA, CDR2 YSLEER. This chain's CDR3 is CASSPSQGQPQHF. CDR3 in DNA: TGCGCCAGCAGCCCCTCCCAGGGCCAGCCCCAGCATTTT.

This rearrangement joins TRBV7-6 to TRBJ2-2, with 8 bases lining up with TRBD1. The length of the CDR3 is 16 residues. Germline V gene sequence: CDR1 SGHVS, CDR2 FNYEAQ. The V segment lost 5 bases and the J segment 4 bases; nucleotides outside the gene matches: 9. CDR3 loop: CASSAAGGGSTGELFF. The CDR3, as DNA: TGTGCCAGCAGCGCAGCAGGGGGCGGTAGCACCGGGGAGCTGTTTTTT.

The chain uses TRBV9 and TRBJ1-2; no clear D gene. Per the germline V gene, CDR1 is SGDLS and CDR2 is YYNGEE. V dropped 0 bases and J dropped 2 bases, with 5 bases sitting between them. This CDR3 region has 13 residues. CDR3 sequence (DNA): TGTGCCAGCAGCGTAGCCCAAAACTATGGCTACACCTTC. The encoded protein is CASSVAQNYGYTF.